This T cell receptor beta chain was profiled in a study of T cell repertoires in cytomegalovirus infection. One entry per CDR3 protein, called by TCRdb with MiXCR from the reads. The table records about 680,000 distinct CDR3 sequences, less than 25% of them present only once. For this clonotype: Given a much more abundant clone one base away, this may be a read error.

Germline-derived CDR1 and CDR2 are SGHVS and FNYEAQ. The CDR3 has 15 amino acids. The receptor's source is a human donor in good health (CMV status not recorded). Some clones in this sample may be carry-over from other donors' samples. The J gene is TRBJ1-5, the V gene TRBV7-6; the D is unclear. The sample comprised CD8+ T cells from PBMCs. The CDR3 is CVSSLDRAADQPQHF. In DNA, the CDR3 is TGTGTCAGCAGCTTAGATCGTGCAGCCGATCAGCCCCAGCATTTT.